A selection of T cell receptor beta chains follows, all from one sample in a study of blood T cell repertoires in COVID-19. The repertoire was sequenced with immunoSEQ multiplex PCR; TCRdb's copy has only in-frame clones and lacks some. The sample includes over 200,000 clones, roughly 90% of them seen just once. Sequenced sample: peripheral blood. The receptor source for this set is a woman in her sixties with acute or convalescent COVID-19. Each CDR3 is given with its conserved first and last residue. The order of the fields is CDR3 protein, J gene, V gene.

CDR3 protein: CASSQDRYYNSPLHF
J gene: TRBJ1-6
V gene: TRBV4-2

CDR3 protein: CASSLTGGNQPQHF
J gene: TRBJ1-5
V gene: TRBV27

CDR3 protein: CAIRRGTGAYEQYF
J gene: TRBJ2-7
V gene: TRBV10-3

CDR3 protein: CASSSLPGTGRIGNTIYF
J gene: TRBJ1-3
V gene: TRBV5-1

CDR3 protein: CASSVEAGADTQYF
J gene: TRBJ2-3
V gene: TRBV9

CDR3 protein: CASSQGPNQPQHF
J gene: TRBJ1-5
V gene: TRBV4-3

CDR3 protein: CASSLEGVGSYEQYF
J gene: TRBJ2-7
V gene: TRBV28

CDR3 protein: CSVVGNRAGNTEAFF
J gene: TRBJ1-1
V gene: TRBV29-1

CDR3 protein: CASSFGGGNTIYF
J gene: TRBJ1-3
V gene: TRBV12-3/TRBV12-4

CDR3 protein: CAIRGGESNQPQHF
J gene: TRBJ1-5
V gene: TRBV10-3

CDR3 protein: CSVGFDFASGRFTGELFF
J gene: TRBJ2-2
V gene: TRBV29-1

CDR3 protein: CASSLGASGNEQFF
J gene: TRBJ2-1
V gene: TRBV7-3

CDR3 protein: CAISELPNSARGKYEQYF
J gene: TRBJ2-7
V gene: TRBV10-3

CDR3 protein: CASRQGGNGYTF
J gene: TRBJ1-2
V gene: TRBV19

CDR3 protein: CASSLRSTGNTGELFF
J gene: TRBJ2-2
V gene: TRBV5-1